This record looks at one T cell receptor (beta chain) sequence and its context. Its cognate antigen is unknown. Clones were sequenced by immunoSEQ multiplex PCR, and TCRdb holds only the in-frame ones, with some missing. In the table there are approximately 70,000 clones, roughly 80% of which are singletons. The CDR3 runs 15 residues. The V gene's germline CDR1 is KGHSH and CDR2 LQKENI. V was cut by 8 bases and J by 6 bases, with 21 bases left in between. This sample stems from a study of T cell responses to AZD1222 COVID-19 vaccine. Study-level points and caveats: Donors, mostly white British, included more females; clonal diversity was possibly underestimated.

The sequence came from an adult who received the AZD1222 COVID-19 vaccine. This chain uses TRBV18 with TRBJ2-3, with D possibly being TRBD1 (6 bases). Material: peripheral blood, obtained 28 days after the second AZD1222 dose. The CDR3 nucleotides read TGTGCCAGCATGGAAGGGGGTGCGTTCCCGGATACGCAGTATTTT. Protein: CASMEGGAFPDTQYF.